The clone carrying this TCR beta chain came up once. Antigen unknown. This may stem from a read error, because a much larger clone lies one nucleotide away. TCRdb ran MiXCR on the PCR reads and lists one entry per CDR3 protein. Among roughly 93,000 distinct CDR3 sequences, 19% were seen once, and the ten largest hold around 0.8%. This sample stems from a study of molecular identifiers for immune sequencing clone quantification. Study-level background: With replicates, the RNA of 20,000 or 100,000 naive CD8 cells was split five ways and four were sequenced. Study outcomes and limitations: Among approximately 1 million naive cells, as was reported, spiked Jurkat TCR RNA from one cell was detectable. Identical TCR molecules sharing a barcode could underestimate highly expanded clone sizes.

Per germline, CDR1 SGHTA and CDR2 FQGNSA. With 6 bases clipped from V and 2 bases from J, the junction kept 14 bases outside the gene matches. This CDR3 region has 17 residues. Naive CD8 T cell sorting was performed on the CD8+CD4-CCR7+CD45RA+ phenotype. The rearrangement uses TRBV7-2 and TRBJ2-7; 9 bases are shared with TRBD2. The sample comprised naive CD8+ T cells from blood, with Jurkat cell RNA spiked in. The sample's subset: FACS-sorted CD8+CD4-CCR7+CD45RA+ naive T cells. This sequence originates from a human donor in good health. Some libraries in this study had Jurkat cell RNA spiked in. CDR3 sequence (DNA): TGTGCCAGCAGACAAAGTAGCGGGCGGGGGGGGGCCTACGAGCAGTACTTC. Translating gives CASRQSSGRGGAYEQYF.